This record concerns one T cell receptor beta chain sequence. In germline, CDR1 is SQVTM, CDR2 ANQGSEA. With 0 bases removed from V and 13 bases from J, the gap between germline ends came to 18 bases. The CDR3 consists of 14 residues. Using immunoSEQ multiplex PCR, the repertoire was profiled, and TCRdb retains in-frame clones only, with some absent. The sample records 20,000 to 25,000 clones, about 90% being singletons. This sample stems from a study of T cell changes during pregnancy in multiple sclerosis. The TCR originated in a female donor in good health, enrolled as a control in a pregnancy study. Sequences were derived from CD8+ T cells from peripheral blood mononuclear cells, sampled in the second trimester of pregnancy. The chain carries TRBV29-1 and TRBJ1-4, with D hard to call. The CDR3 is CSVEDPNFLQSLFF. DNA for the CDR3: TGCAGCGTTGAAGATCCCAATTTTTTACAGTCACTGTTTTTT.